The T cell receptor beta chain under discussion was sequenced for a study of blood T cell repertoires in COVID-19. Across the whole study: Researchers got acute and convalescent COVID-19 samples from the United States, Italy and Spain. The analysed material was cDNA or gDNA that came from T cells, B-cell-depleted T cells, or PBMCs.

V gave up 0 bases and J gave up 6 bases, with 7 bases separating them. The CDR3 sequence is 13 residues long. CDR1 is SGDLS, CDR2 YYNGEE, per germline. Authors' data handling: Reference gene primer amplification gave estimated nucleated cell counts. The repertoire was sequenced with immunoSEQ multiplex PCR; TCRdb's copy has only in-frame clones and lacks some. For V, J and clone size, that table is used; D and trimming come from the DNA. The data show about 200,000 clones, with over 75% seen just once and 9.5% to 15% held by the top ten. The chain links TRBV9 to TRBJ2-1; D gene uncertain. Sequencing was carried out using peripheral blood. This sequence was found in a human donor in a cohort sampled during active COVID-19. The CDR3 DNA sequence: TGTGCCAGCAGCGTAGGAAGGAGCAATGAGCAGTTCTTC. Translated: CASSVGRSNEQFF.